This T cell receptor (beta chain) was captured by sequencing in a study of blood T cell repertoires in COVID-19. In the authors' workflow: Amplified reference gene primers provided the basis for estimating nucleated cell counts. The table came from immunoSEQ multiplex PCR; TCRdb's copy has only in-frame clones and leaves some out. V and J calls and clone size are those listed in that table; D and trimming were worked out from the DNA. The table has 440,000 or so clones, about 88% seen once. The CDR3 runs to 13 residues. Germline lookup yields CDR1 SGHDN and CDR2 FVKESK. V was clipped by 4 bases and J by 0 bases, with 6 bases between them.

This TCR was recovered from a middle-aged woman with COVID-19, enrolled during active disease. The sample was peripheral blood. The gene calls are TRBV14 and TRBJ2-5; D not resolved. The CDR3 spells CASSLYHQETQYF. The CDR3 nucleotides read TGTGCCAGCAGCCTGTATCACCAAGAGACCCAGTACTTC.